The 8 T cell receptor beta chains listed next were all sequenced from one sample in a study of blood T cell repertoires in COVID-19. Data came from immunoSEQ multiplex PCR; TCRdb stores just in-frame clones and leaves some out. The table has 350,000 to 450,000 clones, around 91% seen once; the top ten hold around 1.1%. Sequencing was done on a sample of PBMCs or T cells enriched from blood (not recorded which). The source is a man younger than 40 who had recovered from COVID-19.

In this sample, this clone turned up once. The gene calls are TRBV11-1 and TRBJ1-1; the D is unclear. The CDR3 extends over 14 amino acids. The V gene's germline CDR1 is SGHAT and CDR2 FQDESV (reference sequence). V shed 1 base and J shed 7 bases, with 13 bases lying between them. The CDR3 here is CASSLGTVSGEAFF. Here the CDR3 DNA reads TGTGCCAGCAGCTTAGGGACGGTAAGCGGTGAAGCTTTCTTT.

This rearrangement joins TRBV18 to TRBJ1-2, with 9 bases fitting TRBD1. The V gene end was trimmed by 5 bases and the J gene end by 2 bases; junction bases not matched to a gene: 6. CDR3 size: 15 residues. Germline V gene data show CDR1 as KGHSH and CDR2 as LQKENI. CDR3 residues: CASSITGGANYGYTF. CDR3 DNA sequence: TGTGCCAGCTCAATCACAGGGGGCGCAAACTATGGCTACACCTTC.

The chain links TRBV10-2 to TRBJ1-1; D might be TRBD1 (6 bases). Germline CDR1 WSHSY, CDR2 SAAADI. The CDR3 runs 15 residues. The V gene lost 6 bases and the J gene lost 3 bases, with 17 bases spanning the gap. The CDR3 DNA reads as TGCGCCAGCAGCCTTGGTGGGGGGGCCTACACTGAAGCTTTCTTT. Protein product: CASSLGGGAYTEAFF.

The chain combines TRBV5-4 with TRBJ2-7, with 8 bases aligning to TRBD2. From germline, CDR1 is SGHNT and CDR2 YYREEE (reference sequence). Unmatched junction bases numbered 4, after V lost 0 bases and J lost 11 bases. This CDR3 has 12 amino acids. The chain's CDR3 is CASSLDLAGKYF. The CDR3 DNA is TGTGCCAGCAGCTTGGACCTAGCGGGCAAGTACTTC.

CDR3 residues: CASSLTSGREETQYF. The CDR3 DNA reads as TGTGCCAGCTCGCTGACTAGCGGGAGAGAGGAGACCCAGTACTTC. The gene calls are TRBV18 and TRBJ2-5; 12 bases fit TRBD2. CDR1 is KGHSH, CDR2 LQKENI, per germline. The CDR3 is 15 amino acids. V was clipped by 6 bases and J by 5 bases; unmatched bases: 7.

The V call is TRBV28, the J call TRBJ2-1, with 10 bases that match TRBD2. Germline-derived CDR1 and CDR2 are MDHEN and SYDVKM. The length of the CDR3 is 14 residues. J lost 9 bases, V lost 3 bases, and 5 bases had no gene match. The CDR3 here is CASSLPSGSGEQFF. The CDR3 coding sequence is TGTGCCAGCAGTTTGCCTAGCGGGAGTGGTGAGCAGTTCTTC. Full variable domain (remainder filled in from reference TRBV28 and TRBJ2-1): DVKVTQSSRYLVKRTGEKVFLECVQDMDHENMFWYRQDPGLGLRLIYFSYDVKMKEKGDIPEGYSVSREKKERFSLILESASTNQTSMYLCASSLPSGSGEQFFGPGTRLTVL.

The rearrangement uses TRBV7-7 and TRBJ2-1, with TRBD2 matching over 10 bases. There are 15 residues in the CDR3. Germline V gene lookup returns CDR1 SSHAT and CDR2 FNYEAQ (reference sequence). J gave up 5 bases and V 1 base, and 2 bases lay outside the gene matches. The CDR3, as DNA: TGTGCCAGCAGCTTAGGGACTAGCGGAAACAATGAGCAGTTCTTC. Protein sequence: CASSLGTSGNNEQFF.

Written as DNA, the CDR3 is TGTGCCAGCAGTTACTCGCTCCAGGCAACTAATTCACCCCTCCACTTT. Amino acid sequence: CASSYSLQATNSPLHF. The chain couples TRBV6-5 to TRBJ1-6; no clear D gene. The germline V and J ends were trimmed by 0 bases and 6 bases, with 12 bases remaining between them. The germline V gene encodes CDR1 MNHEY and CDR2 SVGAGI. The CDR3 covers 16 residues.